These T cell receptor beta chains were read from a single sample in a study of human T cells and chemical hapten exposure. TCRdb reprocessed the RACE reads with MiXCR, giving one entry per CDR3 protein. Among 70,000 to 90,000 distinct CDR3 sequences listed, 10% were seen once. This specimen consisted of whole blood, obtained in connection with sensitization to the hapten diphenylcyclopropenone (DPC). These receptors originate from a woman between 45 and 65 years old with alopecia areata. Some clones in this sample may be carry-over from other donors' samples. CDR3s leave out the opening cysteine and the closing phenylalanine or tryptophan. The order of the fields is V gene, J gene, CDR3 protein.

V: TRBV5-4
J: TRBJ2-1
CDR3: ASSSGTPGHNEQF

V: TRBV12-3/TRBV12-4
J: TRBJ1-1
CDR3: ASSNRALNTEAF

V: TRBV27
J: TRBJ1-1
CDR3: ASSLNGGTAF

V: TRBV6-6
J: TRBJ2-1
CDR3: ASSSPESYNEQF

V: TRBV12-3/TRBV12-4
J: TRBJ1-1
CDR3: ASSLRVAEAF

V: TRBV29-1
J: TRBJ1-3
CDR3: SADGQLSGNTIY

V: TRBV20-1
J: TRBJ1-5
CDR3: SAGPGNQPQH

V: TRBV20-1
J: TRBJ2-7
CDR3: SAPTGTNSYEQY

V: TRBV3-1
J: TRBJ2-7
CDR3: ASSKLGDHEQY

V: TRBV7-2
J: TRBJ2-2
CDR3: ASSLVPGTPTGELF

V: TRBV28
J: TRBJ1-5
CDR3: ASSFGVPSQPQH

V: TRBV7-6
J: TRBJ1-4
CDR3: ASSLATGTPVEKLF

V: TRBV7-9
J: TRBJ2-5
CDR3: ASSFSATQETQY

V: TRBV11-2
J: TRBJ2-7
CDR3: ASSLVIEPHEQY

V: TRBV4-2
J: TRBJ2-1
CDR3: ASSQDPLAETYNEQF

V: TRBV4-2
J: TRBJ1-1
CDR3: ASSQDSREDTEAF

V: TRBV11-2
J: TRBJ1-5
CDR3: ASSLGQGATSRNQPQH

V: TRBV14
J: TRBJ1-2
CDR3: ASSPLGQGGYYGYT

V: TRBV29-1
J: TRBJ2-7
CDR3: SVEDGGSSYEQY

V: TRBV27
J: TRBJ2-1
CDR3: ASSFLAGGLQF

V: TRBV28
J: TRBJ2-1
CDR3: ASKGPSYNEQF

V: TRBV20-1
J: TRBJ2-7
CDR3: SARVVLQGGEQY

V: TRBV7-2
J: TRBJ2-1
CDR3: ASSPGTSGTRTYNEQF

V: TRBV18
J: TRBJ2-5
CDR3: ASSPSGMETQY

V: TRBV4-1
J: TRBJ2-5
CDR3: ASSHSFSSGSSETQY

V: TRBV11-2
J: TRBJ2-1
CDR3: ASSLEGKWSGGPRNEQF

V: TRBV16
J: TRBJ1-1
CDR3: ASSQITFRGSGVTEAF

V: TRBV4-3
J: TRBJ1-5
CDR3: ASSQGFGGRQPQH

V: TRBV20-1
J: TRBJ1-2
CDR3: SARAGFDGYT

V: TRBV6-5
J: TRBJ1-1
CDR3: ASSSAGTEAF

V: TRBV10-1
J: TRBJ1-1
CDR3: ASSVAGKKAF

V: TRBV2
J: TRBJ2-1
CDR3: ASRKGGSSYNEQF

V: TRBV6-2/TRBV6-3
J: TRBJ2-1
CDR3: ASSRLAGAYNEQF

V: TRBV11-2
J: TRBJ1-1
CDR3: ASSLGSEAF

V: TRBV7-2
J: TRBJ2-1
CDR3: ASSLGLFSYNEQF

V: TRBV7-8
J: TRBJ2-7
CDR3: ASSLAGLYYEQY

V: TRBV12-3/TRBV12-4
J: TRBJ2-4
CDR3: ASSLFGTAKNIQY

V: TRBV5-1
J: TRBJ2-1
CDR3: ASSSSRTSASYNEQF

V: TRBV4-3
J: TRBJ2-1
CDR3: ASSQIGVDNNEQF

V: TRBV12-3/TRBV12-4
J: TRBJ1-1
CDR3: ASSFGTPNTEAF